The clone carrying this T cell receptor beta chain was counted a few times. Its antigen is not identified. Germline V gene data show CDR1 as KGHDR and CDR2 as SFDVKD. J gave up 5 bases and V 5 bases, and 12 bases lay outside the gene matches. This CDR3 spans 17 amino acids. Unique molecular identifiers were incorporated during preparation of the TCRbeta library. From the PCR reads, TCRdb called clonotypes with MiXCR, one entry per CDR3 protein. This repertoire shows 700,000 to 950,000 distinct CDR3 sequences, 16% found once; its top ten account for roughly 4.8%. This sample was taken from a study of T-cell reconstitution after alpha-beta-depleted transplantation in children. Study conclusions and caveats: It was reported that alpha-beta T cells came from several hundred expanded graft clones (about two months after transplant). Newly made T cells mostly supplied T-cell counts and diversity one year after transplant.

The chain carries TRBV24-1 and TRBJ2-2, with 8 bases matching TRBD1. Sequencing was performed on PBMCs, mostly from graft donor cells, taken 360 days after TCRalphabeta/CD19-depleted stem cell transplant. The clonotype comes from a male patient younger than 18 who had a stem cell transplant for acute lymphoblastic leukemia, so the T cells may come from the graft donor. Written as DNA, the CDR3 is TGTGCCACCAGTGGCTACCAGGGGGCTGGAAGTACCGGGGAGCTGTTTTTT. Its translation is CATSGYQGAGSTGELFF.